These 15 T cell receptor beta chains share one sample of origin, sequenced in a study of shared clonotypes between healthy human individuals. The assay was immunoSEQ multiplex PCR, and TCRdb's table has in-frame clones only and misses some. The sample holds millions of clones; roughly 93% are singletons and the top ten take roughly 0.36%. The sample comprised naive CD4+ T cells from PBMCs. Subset described: CD45RA+ positively selected. The source of these receptors is a man younger than 35 in good health. Some clones in this sample may be carry-over from other donors' samples.

The chain carries TRBV28 and TRBJ1-3; the D gene is possibly TRBD1 (5 bases). CDR1 is MDHEN and CDR2 is SYDVKM in the germline V gene. This CDR3 has 16 residues. The V end lost 6 bases, the J end lost 0 bases, and 15 bases lay between the germline ends. The CDR3 DNA reads as TGTGCCAGCAGCCCCCCAGGGATATACTCTGGAAACACCATATATTTT. The encoded protein is CASSPPGIYSGNTIYF.

The chain recombines TRBV7-9 with TRBJ2-1; TRBD2 might be the D (5 bases). V was trimmed by 1 base and J by 2 bases, leaving 12 bases between them. CDR3 length: 16 residues. Germline CDR1 and CDR2: SEHNR and FQNEAQ (reference sequence). The chain's CDR3 is CASSLGVRAPYNEQFF. CDR3 sequence (DNA): TGTGCCAGCAGCTTAGGGGTGAGGGCCCCCTACAATGAGCAGTTCTTC. Supplemented by reference TRBV7-9 and TRBJ2-1, the full variable domain reads DTGVSQNPRHKITKRGQNVTFRCDPISEHNRLYWYRQTLGQGPEFLTYFQNEAQLEKSRLLSDRFSAERPKGSFSTLEIQRTEQGDSAMYLCASSLGVRAPYNEQFFGPGTRLTVL.

This clone was seen only once. The CDR3 region is CASSQGNTEAFF. The CDR3, as DNA: TGTGCCAGCAGCCAGGGTAACACTGAAGCTTTCTTT. The gene calls are TRBV5-4 and TRBJ1-1, with a weak D call TRBD1 (5 bases). The V and J ends lost 4 bases and 2 bases respectively, with 6 bases between them. The germline V gene has CDR1 SGHNT and CDR2 YYREEE (reference sequence). The CDR3 has 12 amino acids.

This sequence joins TRBV30 and TRBJ1-1, with a possible D match to TRBD1 (5 bases). The CDR3 is made up of 16 amino acids. From germline, CDR1 is GTSNPN and CDR2 SVGIG (reference sequence). The ends were cut back, 3 bases at V and 1 base at J, with 18 bases in the middle. The CDR3, as DNA: TGTGCCTGGAGAAGGTTAGGGGCCGCAAAGAACACTGAAGCTTTCTTT. As protein: CAWRRLGAAKNTEAFF.

The chain recombines TRBV7-9 with TRBJ2-7; unclear D gene. CDR3 size: 13 residues. Germline loops: CDR1 SEHNR, CDR2 FQNEAQ (reference sequence). Deletions cut 0 bases from V and 6 bases from J, with 9 bases between. CDR3 protein: CASSLAGSGEQYF. The DNA for the CDR3 is TGTGCCAGCAGCTTAGCAGGGTCGGGCGAGCAGTACTTC.

This clone has only one observation. The chain couples TRBV4-3 to TRBJ2-1; D may be TRBD1 (6 bases). V lost 1 base to trimming and J lost 10 bases, with 11 bases between them. This CDR3 comprises 13 residues. Germline V lookup: CDR1 LGHNA, CDR2 YSLEER. The CDR3 reads CASSQGMGTEQFF. As DNA, the CDR3 is TGCGCCAGCAGCCAAGGGATGGGGACAGAGCAGTTCTTC.

The rearrangement joins TRBV5-1 to TRBJ1-4, with D possibly matching TRBD1 (5 bases). V was clipped by 4 bases and J by 6 bases, with 13 bases between them. Germline V CDR1 and CDR2: SGHRS, YFSETQ. This CDR3 has 14 residues. CDR3 nucleotide sequence: TGCGCCAGCAGCGACAACGTGGGGGATGAAAAACTGTTTTTT. Translating gives CASSDNVGDEKLFF.

V and J are TRBV5-8 and TRBJ2-2; no definite D call. V was shortened by 5 bases and J by 6 bases, with 23 bases between the two germline ends. The CDR3 contains 17 residues. Germline CDR1 is SGHTS and CDR2 is YDEGEE. DNA for the CDR3: TGTGCCAGCAGGGCGACCGGCATTCTACACTATGCCGGGGAGCTGTTTTTT. Translating it yields CASRATGILHYAGELFF. The entire variable domain, with the rest obtained from reference TRBV5-8 and TRBJ2-2, is as follows: EAGVTQSPTHLIKTRGQQATLRCSPISGHTSVYWYQQALGLGLQFLLWYDEGEERNRGNFPPRFSGRQFPNYSSELNVNALELEDSALYLCASRATGILHYAGELFFGEGSRLTVL.

This clone appeared a single time. As DNA, the CDR3 is TGTGCCAGCAGATCCGGGACAGGGAACAATCAGCCCCAGCATTTT. Encoded protein: CASRSGTGNNQPQHF. The chain couples TRBV28 to TRBJ1-5; TRBD1 aligns across 9 bases. J was trimmed by 3 bases and V by 6 bases; bases with no gene match: 6. The CDR3 has 15 amino acids. CDR1 is MDHEN, CDR2 SYDVKM, per germline.

The J gene is TRBJ2-1, the V gene TRBV19; D not certain. CDR1 and CDR2 from the germline V gene are LNHDA and SQIVND (reference sequence). The CDR3 covers 16 residues. V lost 6 bases and J 0 bases, leaving 15 bases between the germline ends. The CDR3 here is CASRTGRFSSYNEQFF. CDR3 in DNA: TGTGCCAGTAGAACCGGCCGGTTTAGCTCCTACAATGAGCAGTTCTTC.

The chain is built from TRBV7-9 and TRBJ2-3; D may be TRBD2 (5 bases). V dropped 5 bases and J dropped 4 bases, with 16 bases sitting between them. CDR3 length: 15 amino acids. Germline lookup yields CDR1 SEHNR and CDR2 FQNEAQ (reference sequence). CDR3 coding DNA: TGTGCCAGCAGCCCAGATAGGAGCGGCCCAGATACGCAGTATTTT. It translates to CASSPDRSGPDTQYF.

J is TRBJ1-1 and V is TRBV28, with 11 bases aligning to TRBD1. After removal of 5 bases from V and 0 bases from J, the junction contained 8 bases not matched to a gene. Germline lookup yields CDR1 MDHEN and CDR2 SYDVKM. This CDR3 is built from 17 residues. The CDR3 sequence: CASSTPGQGVMNTEAFF. CDR3 DNA sequence: TGTGCCAGCAGTACCCCGGGACAGGGGGTGATGAACACTGAAGCTTTCTTT.

The chain is built from TRBV19 and TRBJ1-5; D ambiguous. Trimming took 6 bases from V and 3 from J, leaving 18 bases between them. This CDR3 contains 16 residues. Looked up from germline, CDR1 is LNHDA and CDR2 is SQIVND (reference sequence). The CDR3 DNA is TGTGCCAGTAGCCCCTACCGGAGCGGTCACAATCAGCCCCAGCATTTT. Encoded protein: CASSPYRSGHNQPQHF.

The chain employs TRBV9 and TRBJ2-2; 7 positions agree with TRBD2. The CDR3 has 15 residues. Germline loops: CDR1 SGDLS, CDR2 YYNGEE. The J segment lost 3 bases and the V segment lost 4 bases, leaving 6 bases of the junction unmatched. In DNA, the CDR3 is TGTGCCAGCAGCTCTAGCGGTACCCACACCGGGGAGCTGTTTTTT. Residues: CASSSSGTHTGELFF.

V gene TRBV28 combines with J gene TRBJ2-7; 12 positions agree with TRBD2. The V and J ends lost 3 bases and 5 bases, in that order; junction bases with no gene match: 5. This CDR3 contains 15 residues. Germline values: CDR1 MDHEN, CDR2 SYDVKM. CDR3: CASSLLTSGRDEQYF. The CDR3 region has the DNA TGTGCCAGCAGTTTGCTGACTAGCGGGAGAGACGAGCAGTACTTC.